This T cell receptor (beta chain) was captured in a study of identical twins. Study observations and caveats: Models underestimated how often monozygotic twins shared out-of-frame TCR alpha.

Concerning this clonotype: Its antigen is unknown.

Through template switching, a universal primer site was introduced, and the cDNA contained unique molecular identifiers. TCRdb processed the 5' RACE reads anew with MiXCR; each CDR3 protein has one entry. The sample includes about 530,000 distinct CDR3 sequences, 20% to 25% of them seen just once. The V gene's germline CDR1 is SGHRS and CDR2 YFSETQ. The CDR3 spans 15 residues. V lost 0 bases and J lost 4, with 10 bases in between. These data were also filed under a second study, of yellow fever vaccine responses in identical twins.

Sequencing input: CD4+ T cells sorted from blood. The genes are TRBV5-1 and TRBJ1-4, with a weak D call TRBD1 (5 bases). The TCR was taken from a woman aged 18-35 years in good health. The CDR3 protein is CASSLGEGFNEKLFF. The CDR3 DNA reads TGCGCCAGCAGCTTGGGTGAGGGGTTTAATGAAAAACTGTTTTTT. Filled out from reference TRBV5-1 and TRBJ1-4, the complete variable domain reads KAGVTQTPRYLIKTRGQQVTLSCSPISGHRSVSWYQQTPGQGLQFLFEYFSETQRNKGNFPGRFSGRQFSNSRSEMNVSTLELGDSALYLCASSLGEGFNEKLFFGSGTQLSVL.